This TCR beta chain was recorded in a study of HIV-infected patients and healthy controls (dated by TCRdb to the mid-2010s). With respect to the entire study: After three months of therapy, CD4 counts in about 85% of the 16 patients increased to a modest but significant degree while remaining below normal ranges. Viral load became undetectable in 11 of 16 patients by the second bleed and in all patients after a further year of therapy. The CD4:CD8 ratio rose slightly, whereas CD8 counts showed no consistent shift during early therapy. The study asked whether deep sequencing of the TCR repertoire from small blood samples of HIV patients could detect immune perturbation and reconstitution. Overall T-cell lymphocytopenia was not observed in the patients, and no significant difference from controls was found in total CDR3 counts per chain.

What the research found in general, with its limitations: Processing was restricted to sixteen HIV-infected individuals, which the authors judged to be a major constraint on the generalizability of the findings. In HIV-infected patients, the apparent post-therapy recovery of the Gini index was not replicated in size-matched repertoire data. During therapy, a significant decrease in frequency was seen for HIV-associated CDR3s, whereas no significant change was found for CMV-associated CDR3s, although most of them became more frequent. MAIT cell alpha-chain CDR3s were found at high frequency in healthy controls but were severely depleted in HIV+ repertoires. HLA typing of donors was not performed in the study. HIV-infected repertoires had significantly higher mean Gini indices than controls, possibly reflecting oligoclonality. Comparisons were complicated by unequal numbers of distinct sequences between patients and controls, and rare events from HIV-infected data were overweighted by size-matching. The study cohorts differed slightly in age and sex profile, but those differences did not account for the observed differences in diversity. In the samples, alpha-beta chain pairing was left undetermined. By Jaccard index and by the count of highly shared sequences, healthy controls shared more CDR3s between individuals than HIV+ patients did. Roughly threefold more distinct CDR3s and higher Shannon diversity were observed in healthy control repertoires than in untreated HIV+ repertoires. Eight alpha and eight beta V genes showed significantly different mean usage between HIV-infected patients and controls. The dynamics of distinct T-cell subpopulations could not be separated, and sequencing depth was restricted, because whole blood was used.

This clonotype was seen ten or more times. It has no known antigen specificity. No base qualities exist here, and no much larger clone lies one base off it. V loses 4 bases at its end and J loses 1 base; junction bases beyond the gene matches: 9. From the germline V gene, CDR1 is SGHDT and CDR2 is YYEEEE. Inclusive of the bounding cysteine and phenylalanine, the CDR3 is 18 residues long. Only CDR3 DNA is held: 54 bases, read in frame from base 1. Reverse transcription of approximately 500 ng RNA was performed with SuperScript III using primers directed against the alpha and beta constant regions. Separate alpha and beta chain libraries were made by chain-specific third strand synthesis with multiplexing indices. To avoid primer bias, the protocol used one single primer pair to amplify every rearrangement within a chain, and the protocol also attached molecular barcodes to each cDNA molecule. Purified cDNA was ligated with T4 RNA Ligase 1 onto a 5' RACE adapter bearing a random hexamer and the SP2 sequencing primer site. Second strand synthesis was performed with Phusion polymerase and primed from the SP2 site, and slow temperature ramps were applied to favor optimal annealing. Joined together, two random hexamer sequences that had both been added before amplification formed the 12-nucleotide barcode of each molecule. A brief initial PCR introduced P5 and P7 adapter elements together with a second index, and an approximately 21-cycle amplification PCR using P5s and P7 primers was subsequently performed. Libraries received roughly 26 PCR cycles in total, were quantified on a Qubit, sized on a Bioanalyzer, and diluted to 4 nM. Sequencing of the normalized libraries was done on an Illumina MiSeq using 2 x 250 paired-end kits. Into around 9.8 ul Tris-Cl, the reverse transcription reactions were eluted following cleanup on MinElute columns. Adapter ligations were incubated for 23 hours at 16 degrees C and subsequently purified with AMPure XP beads at a 1:1 ratio. Processing in the source paper ran as follows. A modified Decombinator processed the demultiplexed FASTQ files and output V, J, insert and barcode information. Any sequence that shared a barcode yet differed from the dominant sequence was discarded as an error, and the number of original cDNA molecules was estimated by counting barcodes clustered at Levenshtein distance 3. For downstream analyses, the R packages ineq, vegan, igraph and RCytoscape were used, along with IMGT nomenclature and CDR3 definitions. The authors computed V gene usage over distinct sequences and counted each TCR a single time to avoid skew from clonal expansion. Whenever two unique CDR3 amino acid sequences within a donor differed by a single Levenshtein edit, similarity networks linked them. The authors compiled published HIV-specific CDR3s (around 90 alpha, approximately 640 beta) and CMV-specific CDR3s (around 14 alpha, a few hundred beta) and searched for them in the repertoires. It was shown by random subsampling to size-matched repertoires that the decreased diversity of patients was not caused by their lower sequence numbers. Using fastp trimming at Q25 and MiXCR clonotype assembly, TCRdb reanalyzed the public sequencing data and kept in-frame beta chains. Rows with a matching CDR3 protein are joined into one entry that keeps the most common DNA and genes. For this entry, the V and J calls and clone size follow TCRdb and not the study's own pipeline. The sample table records some 6,200 distinct CDR3 sequences; around 21% of these occur just once. Jointly, the top ten make up around 25% of the sample.

Whole blood was used without fractionating the cells, so the repertoire represented all peripheral T cells without sorting. For RNA extraction, an approximately 2.5 ml sample of peripheral blood was drawn into Tempus tubes. HIV-infected adults who had not yet received antiretroviral therapy and were about to begin treatment were enrolled, with the first sixteen eligible patients processed. Treatment interruptions were among the grounds for excluding patients from enrollment, as were febrile or AIDS-related illness, tumors, hepatitis B or C coinfection, immunomodulatory therapy and recent vaccination. Residual genomic DNA was removed with the TURBO-DNase kit and globin mRNA was depleted with GLOBINclear. Just before antiretroviral therapy was started, pretreatment blood was collected from HIV-infected patients.

This receptor was identified in an adult with HIV infection. Recombination joined TRBV5-6 with TRBJ2-3; the junction holds 13 bases that match TRBD2. This specimen was blood, taken before antiretroviral therapy. CDR3 loop: CASSVTSGGLRGTDTQYF. The DNA sequence is given as TGTGCCAGCAGCGTGACTAGCGGGGGGCTCCGGGGCACAGATACGCAGTATTTT.